The sequence of this T cell receptor beta chain was determined in a study of identical twins. In TCRdb, the 5' RACE reads were re-called with MiXCR into one record per CDR3 protein. The profile shows 450,000 or so distinct CDR3 sequences, approximately 15% of them singletons. This clonotype turned up a few times. The CDR3 is 16 amino acids. Germline loops: CDR1 MDHEN, CDR2 SYDVKM. Trimming left V 1 base short and J 6 bases short, with 19 bases between. The same sample was also studied in work on yellow fever vaccine responses in identical twins.

The specimen was CD4+ T cells sorted from blood. The chain links TRBV28 to TRBJ2-7, with D tentatively TRBD2 (6 bases). The receptor's source is a woman aged 18-30 years in good health. The CDR3 is CASSLSHLGGGGEQYF. The DNA of the CDR3 is TGTGCCAGCAGTTTATCTCACTTGGGGGGAGGCGGCGAGCAGTACTTC.